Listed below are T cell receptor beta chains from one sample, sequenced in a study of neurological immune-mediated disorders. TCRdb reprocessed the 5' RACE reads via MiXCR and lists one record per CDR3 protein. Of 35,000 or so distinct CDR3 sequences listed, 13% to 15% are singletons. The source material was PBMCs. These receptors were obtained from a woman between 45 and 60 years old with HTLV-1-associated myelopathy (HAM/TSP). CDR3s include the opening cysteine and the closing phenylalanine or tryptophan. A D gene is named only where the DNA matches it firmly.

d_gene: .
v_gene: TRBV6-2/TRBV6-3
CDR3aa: CASSYPLSGATLYGYTF

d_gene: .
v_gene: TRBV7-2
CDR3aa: CASSSSNSGNTIYF

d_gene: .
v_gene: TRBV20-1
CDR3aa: CSAPPGSYNSPLHF

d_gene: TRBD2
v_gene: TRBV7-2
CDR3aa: CASSFSPGGETQYF

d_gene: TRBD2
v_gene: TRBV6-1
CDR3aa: CASRASGMDEQFF

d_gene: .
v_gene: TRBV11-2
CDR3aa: CASSLLQGKSDTQYF

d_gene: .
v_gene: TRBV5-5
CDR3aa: CASSLAGTGTEAFF

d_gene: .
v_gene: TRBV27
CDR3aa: CASRGATNEKLFF

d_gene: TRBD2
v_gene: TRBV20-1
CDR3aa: CSARRVPGLADEQFF

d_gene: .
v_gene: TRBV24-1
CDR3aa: CATSHRGGFNEQFF

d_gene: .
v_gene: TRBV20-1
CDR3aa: CSAREGFRNTEAFF

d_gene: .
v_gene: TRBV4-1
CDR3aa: CASSQTGTSSGQFF

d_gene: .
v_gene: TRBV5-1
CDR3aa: CASSSGVTGELFF

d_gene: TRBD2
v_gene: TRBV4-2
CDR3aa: CASSQDLASGGDTQYF

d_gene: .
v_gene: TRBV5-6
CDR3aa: CASSLRVHSGNTIYF

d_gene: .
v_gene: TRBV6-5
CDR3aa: CASSYSKVNEQFF

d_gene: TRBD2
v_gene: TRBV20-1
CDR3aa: CSARDAGVNEQFF

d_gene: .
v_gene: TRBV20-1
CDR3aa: CSALVGRAYGYTF

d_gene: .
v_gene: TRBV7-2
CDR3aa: CASSLEGSALTDTQYF

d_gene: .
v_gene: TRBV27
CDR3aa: CASSNRRETQYF

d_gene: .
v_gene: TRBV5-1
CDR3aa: CASSYRNQETQYF

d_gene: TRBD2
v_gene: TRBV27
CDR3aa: CASQAGGGSSYEQYF

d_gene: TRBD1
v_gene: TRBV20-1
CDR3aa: CSATTPGTGVTEAFF

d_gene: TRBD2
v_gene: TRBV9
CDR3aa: CASSVATSGGVQFF

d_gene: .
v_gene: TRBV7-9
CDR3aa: CASSSDGSPLHF

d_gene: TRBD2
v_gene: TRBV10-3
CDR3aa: CAISDVAGGLSSTDTQYF

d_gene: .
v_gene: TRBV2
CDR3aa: CASGNDYGYTF

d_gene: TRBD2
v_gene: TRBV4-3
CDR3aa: CASSQEIAGISGANVLTF

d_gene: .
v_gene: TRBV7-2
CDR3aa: CASSPPGNTGELFF

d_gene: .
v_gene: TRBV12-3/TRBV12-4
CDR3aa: CASYRGDGTEAFF

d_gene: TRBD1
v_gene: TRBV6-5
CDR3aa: CASSPTGGDRGYTF

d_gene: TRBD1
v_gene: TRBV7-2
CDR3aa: CASSLNRGETQYF

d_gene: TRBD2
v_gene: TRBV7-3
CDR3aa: CASSSSGGATDTQYF

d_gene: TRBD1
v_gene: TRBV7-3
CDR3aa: CASSLTGGAGNTIYF

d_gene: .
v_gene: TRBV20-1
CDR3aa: CSARDNGDPVYEQYF

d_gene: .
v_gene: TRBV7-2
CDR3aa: CASSPRPGGNYGYTF

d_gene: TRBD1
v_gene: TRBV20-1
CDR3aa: CSAKRAGGSYNSPLHF

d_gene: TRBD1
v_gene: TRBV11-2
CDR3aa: CASSGRQGWDYGYTF

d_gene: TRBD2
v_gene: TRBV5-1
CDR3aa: CASRDQRGASYEQYF

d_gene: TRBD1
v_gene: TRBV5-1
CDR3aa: CASSFGTGAGKNIQYF

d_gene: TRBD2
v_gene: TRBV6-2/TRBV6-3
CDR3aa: CATSSGVRWIEQFF

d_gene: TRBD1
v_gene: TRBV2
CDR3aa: CASRDRQGGTDTQYF

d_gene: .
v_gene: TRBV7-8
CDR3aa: CASSLKYQGFDGYTF

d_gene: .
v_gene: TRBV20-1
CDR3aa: CSAKRQAQETQYF

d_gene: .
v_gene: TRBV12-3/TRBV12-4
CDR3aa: CASLRTYTQYF

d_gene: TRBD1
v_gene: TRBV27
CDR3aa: CASSLLPQGGNTEAFF

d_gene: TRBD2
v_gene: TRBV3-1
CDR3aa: CASSPLTSGGQKSTDTQYF

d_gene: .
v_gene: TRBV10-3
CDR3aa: CAISEIKYNEQFF

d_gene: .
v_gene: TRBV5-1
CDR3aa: CANSLDVGEAFF